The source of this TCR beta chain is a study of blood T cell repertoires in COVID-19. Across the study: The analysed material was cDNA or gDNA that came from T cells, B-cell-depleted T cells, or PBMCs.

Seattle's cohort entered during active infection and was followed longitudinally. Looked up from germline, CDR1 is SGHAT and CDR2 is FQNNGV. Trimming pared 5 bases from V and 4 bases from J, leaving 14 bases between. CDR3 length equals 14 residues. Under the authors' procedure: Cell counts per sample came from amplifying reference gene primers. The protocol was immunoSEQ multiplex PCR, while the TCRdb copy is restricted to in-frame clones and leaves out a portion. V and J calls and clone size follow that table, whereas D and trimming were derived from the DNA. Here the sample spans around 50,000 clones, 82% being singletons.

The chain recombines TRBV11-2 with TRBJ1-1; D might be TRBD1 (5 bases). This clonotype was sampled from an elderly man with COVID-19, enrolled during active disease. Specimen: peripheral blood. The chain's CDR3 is CASSPPGGGTEAFF. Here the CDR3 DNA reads TGTGCCAGCAGCCCCCCCGGCGGGGGCACTGAAGCTTTCTTT.